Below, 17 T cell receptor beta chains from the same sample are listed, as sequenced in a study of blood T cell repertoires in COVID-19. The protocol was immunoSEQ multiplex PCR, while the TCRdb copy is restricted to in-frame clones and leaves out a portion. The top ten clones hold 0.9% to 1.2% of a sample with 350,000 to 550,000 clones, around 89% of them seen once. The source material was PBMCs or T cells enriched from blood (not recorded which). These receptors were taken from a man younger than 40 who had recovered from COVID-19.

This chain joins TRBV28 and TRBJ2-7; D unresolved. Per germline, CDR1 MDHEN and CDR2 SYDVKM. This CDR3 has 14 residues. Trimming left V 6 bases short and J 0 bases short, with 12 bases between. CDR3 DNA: TGTGCCAGCAGGGGTCGGGTCTACTCCTACGAGCAGTACTTC. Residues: CASRGRVYSYEQYF.

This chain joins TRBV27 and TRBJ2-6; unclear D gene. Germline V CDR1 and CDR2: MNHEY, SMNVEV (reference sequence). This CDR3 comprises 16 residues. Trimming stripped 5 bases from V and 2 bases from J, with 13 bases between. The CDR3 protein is CASSVRVSTGANVLTF. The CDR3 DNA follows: TGTGCCAGCAGTGTCCGGGTCTCTACTGGGGCCAACGTCCTGACTTTC.

The CDR3: CASSLDDSFYGYTF. For the CDR3, the DNA is TGCGCCAGCAGCTTGGATGACAGCTTCTATGGCTACACCTTC. V and J are TRBV5-1 and TRBJ1-2; a weak D match, TRBD1 (5 bases). The CDR3 runs 14 residues. V gave up 0 bases and J gave up 4 bases, with 10 bases separating them. In germline, CDR1 is SGHRS, CDR2 YFSETQ.

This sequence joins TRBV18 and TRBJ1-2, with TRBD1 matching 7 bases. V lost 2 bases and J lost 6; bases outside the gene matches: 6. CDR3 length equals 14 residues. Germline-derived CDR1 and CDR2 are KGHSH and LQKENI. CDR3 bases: TGTGCCAGCTCACCAGTAGGGGGCGGCGATGGCTACACCTTC. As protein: CASSPVGGGDGYTF.

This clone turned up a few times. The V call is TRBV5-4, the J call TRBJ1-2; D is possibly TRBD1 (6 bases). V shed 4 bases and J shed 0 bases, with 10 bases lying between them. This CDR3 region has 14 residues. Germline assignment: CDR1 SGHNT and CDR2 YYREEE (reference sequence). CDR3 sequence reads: CASSRDTANYGYTF. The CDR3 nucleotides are TGTGCCAGCAGCCGGGACACAGCTAACTATGGCTACACCTTC.

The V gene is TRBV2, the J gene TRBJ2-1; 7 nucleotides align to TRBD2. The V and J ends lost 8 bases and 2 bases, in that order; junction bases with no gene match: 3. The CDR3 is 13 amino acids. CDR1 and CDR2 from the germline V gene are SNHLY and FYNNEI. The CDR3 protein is CASARGAYNEQFF. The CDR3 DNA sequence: TGTGCCAGCGCCCGGGGGGCCTACAATGAGCAGTTCTTC.

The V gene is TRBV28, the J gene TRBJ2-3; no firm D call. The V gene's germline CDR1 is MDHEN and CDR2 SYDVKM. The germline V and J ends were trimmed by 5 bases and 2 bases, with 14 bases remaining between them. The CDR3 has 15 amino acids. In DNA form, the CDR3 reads TGTGCCAGCAGTCAACCGAGTCCTTCCACAGATACGCAGTATTTT. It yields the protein CASSQPSPSTDTQYF. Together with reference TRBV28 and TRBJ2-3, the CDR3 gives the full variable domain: DVKVTQSSRYLVKRTGEKVFLECVQDMDHENMFWYRQDPGLGLRLIYFSYDVKMKEKGDIPEGYSVSREKKERFSLILESASTNQTSMYLCASSQPSPSTDTQYFGPGTRLTVL.

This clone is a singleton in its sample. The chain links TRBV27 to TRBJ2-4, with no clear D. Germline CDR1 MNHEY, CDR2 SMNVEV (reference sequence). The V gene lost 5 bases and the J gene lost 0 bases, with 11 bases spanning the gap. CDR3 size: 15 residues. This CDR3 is CASSPTTQAKNIQYF. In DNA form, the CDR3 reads TGTGCCAGCAGTCCTACTACTCAAGCCAAAAACATTCAGTACTTC.

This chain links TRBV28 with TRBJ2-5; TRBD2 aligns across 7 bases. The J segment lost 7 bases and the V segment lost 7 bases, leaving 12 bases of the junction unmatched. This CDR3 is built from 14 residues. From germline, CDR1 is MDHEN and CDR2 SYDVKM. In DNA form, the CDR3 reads TGTGCCAGCACCGGACTAGAAGGGCGGCGGACCCAGTACTTC. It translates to CASTGLEGRRTQYF.

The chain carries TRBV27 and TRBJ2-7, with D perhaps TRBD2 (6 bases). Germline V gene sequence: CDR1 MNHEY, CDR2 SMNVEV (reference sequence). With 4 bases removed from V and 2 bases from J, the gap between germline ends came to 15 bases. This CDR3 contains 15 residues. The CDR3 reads CASSSPGTSTYEQYF. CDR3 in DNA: TGTGCCAGCAGTTCCCCCGGGACTTCTACCTACGAGCAGTACTTC.

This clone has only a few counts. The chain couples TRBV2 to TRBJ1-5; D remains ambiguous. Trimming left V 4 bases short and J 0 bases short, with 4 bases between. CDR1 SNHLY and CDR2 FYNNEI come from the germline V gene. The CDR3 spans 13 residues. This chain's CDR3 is CASSADSNQPQHF. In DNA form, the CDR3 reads TGTGCCAGCAGTGCAGATAGCAATCAGCCCCAGCATTTT. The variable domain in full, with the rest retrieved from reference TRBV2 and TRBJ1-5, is EPEVTQTPSHQVTQMGQEVILRCVPISNHLYFYWYRQILGQKVEFLVSFYNNEISEKSEIFDDQFSVERPDGSNFTLKIRSTKLEDSAMYFCASSADSNQPQHFGDGTRLSIL.

CDR3: CSVDGGLAGGYEQYF. The DNA for the CDR3 is TGCAGCGTTGATGGTGGTCTAGCGGGAGGCTACGAGCAGTACTTC. The chain links TRBV29-1 to TRBJ2-7; 11 bases align to TRBD2. This CDR3 contains 15 residues. Losses at the gene ends were 3 bases for V and 3 bases for J; bases not matched to a gene: 7. The V gene's germline CDR1 is SQVTM and CDR2 ANQGSEA.

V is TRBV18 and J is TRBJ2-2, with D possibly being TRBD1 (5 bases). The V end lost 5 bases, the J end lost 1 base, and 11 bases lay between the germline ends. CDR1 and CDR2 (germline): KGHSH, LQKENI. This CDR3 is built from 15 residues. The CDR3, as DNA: TGTGCCAGCTCAGAGACTGACAGGAACACCGGGGAGCTGTTTTTT. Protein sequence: CASSETDRNTGELFF.

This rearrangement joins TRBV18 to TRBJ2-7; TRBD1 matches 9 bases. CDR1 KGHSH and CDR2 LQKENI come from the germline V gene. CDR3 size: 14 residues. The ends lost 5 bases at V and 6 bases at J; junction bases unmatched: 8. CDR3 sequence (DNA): TGTGCCAGCTCAAAGGGACAGGGATTTGGCGAGCAGTACTTC. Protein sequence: CASSKGQGFGEQYF.

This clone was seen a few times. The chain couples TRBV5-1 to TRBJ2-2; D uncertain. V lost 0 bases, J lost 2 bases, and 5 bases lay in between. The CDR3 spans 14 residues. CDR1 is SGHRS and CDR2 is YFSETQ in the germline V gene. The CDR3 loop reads CASSLGRNTGELFF. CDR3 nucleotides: TGCGCCAGCAGCTTGGGCAGAAACACCGGGGAGCTGTTTTTT.

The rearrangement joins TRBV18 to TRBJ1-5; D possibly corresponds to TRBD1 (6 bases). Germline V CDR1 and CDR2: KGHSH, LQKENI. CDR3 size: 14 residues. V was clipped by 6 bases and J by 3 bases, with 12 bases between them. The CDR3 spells CASSNTGINQPQHF. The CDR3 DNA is TGTGCCAGCTCGAACACAGGGATCAATCAGCCCCAGCATTTT.

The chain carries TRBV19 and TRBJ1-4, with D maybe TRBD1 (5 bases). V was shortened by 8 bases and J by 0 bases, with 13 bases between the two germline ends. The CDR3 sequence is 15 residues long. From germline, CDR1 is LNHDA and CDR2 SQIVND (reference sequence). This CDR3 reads CASGPGPATNEKLFF. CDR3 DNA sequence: TGTGCCAGTGGGCCAGGGCCTGCAACTAATGAAAAACTGTTTTTT.